These 2 T cell receptor beta chains originate from one sample sequenced in a study of T cell responses to AZD1222 COVID-19 vaccine. Assay: immunoSEQ multiplex PCR; the TCRdb copy retains only in-frame clones and omits some. The table shows under 150,000 clones, with roughly 92% occurring only once. The sequences come from peripheral blood, collected 28 days after the second AZD1222 dose. These receptors originate from an adult who received the AZD1222 COVID-19 vaccine.

The chain uses TRBV5-6 and TRBJ1-4; no clear D. The length of the CDR3 is 12 residues. From germline, CDR1 is SGHDT and CDR2 YYEEEE. V lost 1 base to trimming and J lost 12 bases, with 10 bases between them. The CDR3: CASSLPSGELFF. CDR3 coding DNA: TGTGCCAGCAGCTTGCCCTCTGGGGAACTGTTTTTT.

The V and J genes are TRBV7-2 and TRBJ1-1; D may be TRBD1 (6 bases). The CDR3 totals 15 residues. V gave up 5 bases and J gave up 2 bases, with 15 bases separating them. Germline CDR1 is SGHTA and CDR2 is FQGNSA. The DNA of the CDR3 is TGTGCCAGCAGCCCGTGGGCAGGGGCAAACACTGAAGCTTTCTTT. Amino acids: CASSPWAGANTEAFF. The full variable domain, with the rest looked up from reference TRBV7-2 and TRBJ1-1, is GAGVSQSPSNKVTEKGKDVELRCDPISGHTALYWYRQSLGQGLEFLIYFQGNSAPDKSGLPSDRFSAERTGGSVSTLTIQRTQQEDSAVYLCASSPWAGANTEAFFGQGTRLTVV.